These 32 T cell receptor beta chains share one sample of origin, sequenced in a study of T cells in Graves' hyperthyroidism and ophthalmopathy. Authors of the study amplified TCR beta CDR3 regions from RNA transcripts. The HTBI primer set served for first-round RT-PCR of the TCR CDR3. TCRdb re-derived calls from the multiplex PCR reads in MiXCR, one entry per CDR3 protein. There are around 300,000 distinct CDR3 sequences in the sample; about an eighth occur only once, and almost 8% lies in the top ten. Sequencing was carried out using blood. The receptors derive from a woman aged 25 to 39 with Graves' hyperthyroidism that later progressed to Graves' ophthalmopathy.

The table lists this clonotype with many counts. The gene calls are TRBV7-9 and TRBJ2-3, with 8 bases that match TRBD1. This CDR3 region has 15 residues. Losses at the gene ends were 4 bases for V and 4 bases for J; bases not matched to a gene: 7. Germline CDR1 SEHNR, CDR2 FQNEAQ (reference sequence). The CDR3 coding sequence is TGTGCCAGCAGCTCCGGACAGGGAGGTCCAGATACGCAGTATTTT. It specifies CASSSGQGGPDTQYF.

This clonotype was counted at least ten times. The V gene is TRBV20-1, the J gene TRBJ1-4; no firm D call. Per germline, CDR1 DFQATT and CDR2 SNEGSKA (reference sequence). CDR3 length: 13 residues. With 2 bases removed from V and 5 bases from J, the gap between germline ends came to 9 bases. CDR3 DNA sequence: TGCAGTGCTAGATCGGACCCGAATGAAAAACTGTTTTTT. Its protein product is CSARSDPNEKLFF.

This clonotype occurred many times. This rearrangement joins TRBV20-1 to TRBJ2-1, with D perhaps matching TRBD1 (7 bases). Germline V lookup: CDR1 DFQATT, CDR2 SNEGSKA (reference sequence). This CDR3 is 11 amino acids long. Written as DNA, the CDR3 is TGCGCCCACCTCAGGGGGGATGAGCAGTTCTTC. Its protein is CAHLRGDEQFF.

The chain recombines TRBV20-1 with TRBJ2-5, with 15 bases fitting TRBD2. The CDR3 length is 17 residues. V was pared by 6 bases and J by 5 bases, with 13 bases of the junction left unmatched. Looked up from germline, CDR1 is DFQATT and CDR2 is SNEGSKA (reference sequence). CDR3 sequence: CSAIGLAGGLERETQYF. As DNA, the CDR3 is TGCAGTGCAATAGGACTAGCGGGAGGGCTGGAGCGCGAGACCCAGTACTTC.

This clonotype has at least ten counts. V gene TRBV11-2 combines with J gene TRBJ2-5; 11 nucleotides match TRBD2. Germline V gene data show CDR1 as SGHAT and CDR2 as FQNNGV. The CDR3 has 15 residues. J gave up 5 bases and V 5 bases, and 7 bases lay outside the gene matches. In DNA, the CDR3 is TGTGCCAGCAGCCCAGTAGCGGGAGGGCCGGAGACCCAGTACTTC. This sequence encodes CASSPVAGGPETQYF.

This clonotype came up many times. The chain carries TRBV30 and TRBJ2-3, with TRBD1 identical over 10 bases. The CDR3 has 17 amino acids. CDR1 and CDR2 (germline): GTSNPN, SVGIG (reference sequence). Germline trimming cut 2 bases from V and 2 bases from J; bases unmatched to any gene: 10. Here the CDR3 reads CAWSLTDRGRATDTQYF. In nucleotides, the CDR3 is TGTGCCTGGAGTCTCACCGACAGGGGGCGGGCCACAGATACGCAGTATTTT.

A single count supports this clonotype. The CDR3 DNA sequence: TGTGCCAGCAGAACAGGGACAGGGACCTACAATGAGCAGTTCTTC. The encoded protein is CASRTGTGTYNEQFF. The chain carries TRBV27 and TRBJ2-1; TRBD1 agrees at 9 bases. Per the germline V gene, CDR1 is MNHEY and CDR2 is SMNVEV (reference sequence). Trimming at V came to 6 bases and at J to 2 bases, leaving 5 bases not matched to a gene. The CDR3 loop spans 15 amino acids.

This clonotype appeared many times. V usage is TRBV7-3 and J usage is TRBJ1-5, with D hard to call. CDR3 length: 14 residues. Germline assignment: CDR1 SGHTA and CDR2 FQGTGA. The V gene lost 1 base and the J gene lost 3 bases, with 7 bases spanning the gap. The CDR3 loop reads CASSLILTNQPQHF. The DNA of the CDR3 is TGTGCCAGCAGCTTAATCTTGACCAATCAGCCCCAGCATTTT.

At least ten counts were recorded for this clonotype. J is TRBJ2-2 and V is TRBV11-2, with D possibly TRBD2 on 6 matching bases. Germline V CDR1 and CDR2: SGHAT, FQNNGV. CDR3 length: 15 amino acids. Trimming took 4 bases from V and 5 from J, leaving 14 bases between them. CDR3 sequence (DNA): TGTGCCAGCAGCTCCCTCAGGCGGGATACCGGGGAGCTGTTTTTT. Its translation: CASSSLRRDTGELFF. Complete variable domain (other parts from reference TRBV11-2 and TRBJ2-2): EAGVAQSPRYKIIEKRQSVAFWCNPISGHATLYWYQQILGQGPKLLIQFQNNGVVDDSQLPKDRFSAERLKGVDSTLKIQPAKLEDSAVYLCASSSLRRDTGELFFGEGSRLTVL.

This clonotype came up many times. The J gene is TRBJ2-7, the V gene TRBV6-2 or TRBV6-3; a possible D gene is TRBD2 (5 bases). This CDR3 has 13 amino acids. V was shortened by 7 bases and J by 0 bases, with 10 bases between the two germline ends. CDR1 MNHEY and CDR2 SVGEGT come from the germline V gene. This CDR3 is CASNSGNSYEQYF. The CDR3 nucleotides are TGTGCCAGCAACAGCGGAAACTCCTACGAGCAGTACTTC.

This clonotype was counted many times. CDR3 in DNA: TGTGCCAGCAGCCGCAGGGGCACAGATACGCAGTATTTT. It specifies CASSRRGTDTQYF. The rearrangement uses TRBV13 and TRBJ2-3, with D possibly being TRBD1 (5 bases). Deletions cut 5 bases from V and 1 base from J, with 7 bases between. The CDR3 length is 13 residues. Germline lookup yields CDR1 PRHDT and CDR2 FYEKMQ (reference sequence).

V gene TRBV30 combines with J gene TRBJ2-1, with a tentative D call TRBD1 (6 bases). V lost 2 bases and J lost 3, with 11 bases in between. The germline CDR1 and CDR2 sequences are GTSNPN and SVGIG (reference sequence). The CDR3 has 14 residues. The CDR3 loop is CAWSTGQYYNEQFF. Here the CDR3 DNA reads TGTGCCTGGAGTACCGGACAGTACTACAATGAGCAGTTCTTC.

This clonotype was counted ten times or more. The J gene is TRBJ2-7, the V gene TRBV20-1, with TRBD1 matching over 7 bases. Per germline, CDR1 DFQATT and CDR2 SNEGSKA (reference sequence). V shed 6 bases and J 4 bases; nucleotides not matched to a gene: 9. The CDR3 runs 13 residues. CDR3 loop: CSALRDSTYEQYF. The CDR3 nucleotides read TGCAGTGCGCTTCGGGACAGCACGTACGAGCAGTACTTC.

The rearrangement joins TRBV20-1 to TRBJ1-5, with TRBD1 as a possible D gene (5 bases). With 0 bases removed from V and 2 bases from J, the gap between germline ends came to 17 bases. Germline V gives CDR1 DFQATT, CDR2 SNEGSKA (reference sequence). The CDR3 loop spans 17 amino acids. The CDR3 protein is CSARDTGVGSGNQPQHF. CDR3 nucleotide sequence: TGCAGTGCTAGAGATACGGGGGTCGGTAGTGGCAATCAGCCCCAGCATTTT.

This clonotype occurred many times. The chain carries TRBV6-1 and TRBJ2-7; TRBD1 matches 9 bases. CDR1 and CDR2 (germline): MNHNS, SASEGT. The CDR3 contains 13 residues. With V trimmed by 8 bases and J by 6 bases, 8 bases remained unmatched. The CDR3 bases are TGTGCCAGCTGGAGGACAGGGGCCAGCGAGCAGTACTTC. The encoded protein is CASWRTGASEQYF.

The table lists this clonotype with many counts. The rearrangement links TRBV7-3 to TRBJ2-1; D is perhaps TRBD2 (6 bases). Germline CDR1 and CDR2: SGHTA and FQGTGA. The CDR3 has 15 residues. With 1 base removed from V and 5 bases from J, the gap between germline ends came to 12 bases. This CDR3 is CASSLRAGGDNEQFF. The DNA of the CDR3 is TGTGCCAGCAGCTTAAGGGCAGGAGGGGACAATGAGCAGTTCTTC.

In its sample, this clonotype was seen many times. This rearrangement joins TRBV12-3 or TRBV12-4 to TRBJ1-5; TRBD1 matches at 7 bases. The CDR3 is made up of 15 amino acids. The trim removed 3 bases at V and 5 bases at J, leaving 7 bases unmatched. CDR3 in amino acids: CASSFGGQSDQPQHF. CDR3 DNA sequence: TGTGCCAGCAGTTTTGGGGGACAGAGCGATCAGCCCCAGCATTTT.

V and J are TRBV15 and TRBJ2-5; weak D call: TRBD2 (5 bases). Germline-derived CDR1 and CDR2 are LNHNV and YYDKDF (reference sequence). The CDR3 loop spans 13 amino acids. Trimming removed 3 bases from V and 1 base from J, with 6 bases in between. CDR3 nucleotides: TGTGCCACCAGCAGGGACTTCCAAGAGACCCAGTACTTC. It codes for CATSRDFQETQYF.

This clonotype was recorded many times. The rearrangement joins TRBV6-2 or TRBV6-3 to TRBJ2-7; TRBD1 matches at 8 bases. J was trimmed by 2 bases and V by 6 bases; bases with no gene match: 6. This CDR3 is 14 amino acids long. In germline, CDR1 is MNHEY, CDR2 SVGEGT. The CDR3 nucleotides are TGTGCCAGCAGAGACTCGGGACAGGCCTACGAGCAGTACTTC. Translation: CASRDSGQAYEQYF.

This clonotype has a handful of counts. V usage is TRBV19 and J usage is TRBJ2-5; the D gene is possibly TRBD2 (6 bases). Deletions cut 4 bases from V and 5 bases from J, with 11 bases between. This CDR3 region has 13 residues. Germline V gene lookup returns CDR1 LNHDA and CDR2 SQIVND (reference sequence). The CDR3, as DNA: TGTGCCAGTAGTAGACGGGGGATGGAGACCCAGTACTTC. Its translation: CASSRRGMETQYF.

This clonotype came up many times. The rearrangement uses TRBV5-1 and TRBJ2-7; TRBD1 aligns across 8 bases. Germline V gene sequence: CDR1 SGHRS, CDR2 YFSETQ. The ends lost 4 bases at V and 2 bases at J; junction bases unmatched: 11. The CDR3 is made up of 16 amino acids. The CDR3 spells CASSMGPGQETYEQYF. The DNA for the CDR3 is TGCGCCAGCAGCATGGGACCGGGACAGGAGACCTACGAGCAGTACTTC.

This clonotype has at least ten counts. This chain connects TRBV7-2 to TRBJ2-7; no clear D gene. Germline V gives CDR1 SGHTA, CDR2 FQGNSA. V lost 0 bases, J lost 0 bases, and 9 bases lay in between. This CDR3 comprises 15 residues. The CDR3 reads CASSLAGGFSYEQYF. The CDR3 coding sequence is TGTGCCAGCAGCTTAGCAGGCGGCTTCTCCTACGAGCAGTACTTC.

Worth noting for this clonotype: With a much larger clone just one base away, this may be a read error. The CDR3 bases are TGTGCCAGCAGTGAATCAGGGGGGCCCACTGGAGCTTTCTTT. It encodes CASSESGGPTGAFF. The chain joins TRBV25-1 to TRBJ1-1, with TRBD1 matching 7 bases. This CDR3 region has 14 residues. The germline V gene has CDR1 MGHDK and CDR2 SYGVNS.

CDR3 sequence (DNA): TGTGCCAGCAGCTTGGAGACAGATAAAGGGGATGAGCAGTTCTTC. Translation gives CASSLETDKGDEQFF. V gene TRBV7-2 combines with J gene TRBJ2-1; the D gene is possibly TRBD1 (5 bases). Trimming removed 3 bases from V and 8 bases from J, with 17 bases in between. Per germline, CDR1 SGHTA and CDR2 FQGNSA. The CDR3 totals 15 residues.

In the case of this clonotype: A much larger clone lies a single base off, so this may be a read error. CDR3 protein: CASSSQDTQYF. Here the CDR3 DNA reads TGCGCCAGCAGCTCTCAAGATACGCAGTATTTT. V is TRBV5-1 and J is TRBJ2-3; D unclear. The V end was cut by 3 bases, the J end by 5 bases, with 4 bases between. This CDR3 contains 11 residues. Germline V lookup: CDR1 SGHRS, CDR2 YFSETQ.

This clonotype was recorded a few times. The CDR3 nucleotides are TGTGCCAGCAGCTTTTGGAACACCGGGGAGCTGTTTTTT. Residues: CASSFWNTGELFF. The chain combines TRBV7-3 with TRBJ2-2; no definite D call. Trimming removed 3 bases at V and 1 base at J, with 3 bases between. Per the germline V gene, CDR1 is SGHTA and CDR2 is FQGTGA. This CDR3 spans 13 amino acids.

This clonotype was seen at least ten times. This rearrangement joins TRBV7-2 to TRBJ2-2, with D tentatively TRBD1 (6 bases). CDR1 and CDR2 from the germline V gene are SGHTA and FQGNSA. V was pared by 8 bases and J by 1 base, with 11 bases between. The CDR3 length is 14 residues. The CDR3 nucleotides are TGTGCCAGCGCACGACAGGAGAACACCGGGGAGCTGTTTTTT. Its protein product is CASARQENTGELFF.

Regarding this clonotype: A much bigger clone sits one base away, suggesting this may be a read error. The J gene is TRBJ2-7, the V gene TRBV18; D unclear. The CDR3 runs 13 residues. Germline V gene sequence: CDR1 KGHSH, CDR2 LQKENI. DNA for the CDR3: TGTGCCGGCTCACCGTGCTCAGACTTGGAGCAGTACTTC. Its protein is CAGSPCSDLEQYF.

CDR3 protein: CAITHQDRAASGNTGELFF. CDR3 DNA sequence: TGTGCCATCACTCACCAGGACAGGGCCGCTTCTGGAAACACCGGGGAGCTGTTTTTT. The rearrangement uses TRBV10-3 and TRBJ2-2, with 8 bases identical to TRBD1. Germline-derived CDR1 and CDR2 are ENHRY and SYGVKD. This CDR3 is 19 amino acids long. V lost 7 bases, J lost 2 bases, and 18 bases stayed unmatched.

This clonotype was detected ten times or more. CDR3: CAWSTGIEETQYF. As DNA, the CDR3 is TGTGCCTGGAGTACAGGGATTGAAGAGACCCAGTACTTC. V gene TRBV30 combines with J gene TRBJ2-5, with D possibly matching TRBD1 (6 bases). The CDR3 spans 13 residues. From germline, CDR1 is GTSNPN and CDR2 SVGIG (reference sequence). Trimming took 2 bases from V and 3 from J, leaving 10 bases between them.

This clonotype was seen at least ten times. V is TRBV30 and J is TRBJ1-3; D is perhaps TRBD1 (6 bases). V dropped 0 bases and J dropped 5 bases, with 11 bases sitting between them. This CDR3 has 14 residues. CDR1 is GTSNPN and CDR2 is SVGIG in the germline V gene (reference sequence). The CDR3 loop reads CAWSVDRKRNTIYF. The CDR3 bases are TGTGCCTGGAGTGTCGACAGGAAGAGAAACACCATATATTTT.

This rearrangement joins TRBV9 to TRBJ2-3; D tentatively fits TRBD1 or TRBD2 (5 bases each). V lost 7 bases and J lost 1, with 16 bases in between. Germline V CDR1 and CDR2: SGDLS, YYNGEE. The CDR3 loop spans 15 amino acids. CDR3 protein: CASSAQGVRTDTQYF. Written as DNA, the CDR3 is TGTGCCAGCTCCGCTCAGGGAGTACGCACAGATACGCAGTATTTT.